This T cell receptor (beta chain) was captured in a study of cytomegalovirus exposure and HLA in healthy donors. Study-wide results and limits: The authors reported that TCR beta sequences could predict HLA-A and HLA-B alleles. These predictions were accurate for most subjects in the first cohort. Earlier analysis looked at TCR beta V segments, and most were productive about 90% or about 30% of the time. Among TCR beta chains of equal frequency, HLA-associated ones were more clonally expanded in a later analysis. One later analysis reportedly identified an Asian-associated ancestry cluster that showed fewer N-insertions than the approximately 710-donor mean.

Per germline, CDR1 SGHDN and CDR2 FVKESK. This CDR3 has 12 amino acids. V shed 8 bases and J shed 9 bases, with 14 bases lying between them. The PCR had 60 Vbeta and 13 Jbeta primers. The protocol was immunoSEQ multiplex PCR, while the TCRdb copy is restricted to in-frame clones and leaves out a portion. The repertoire holds approximately 38,000 clones, with around 84% as singletons. Note on this clone: Its antigen is undetermined.

Input material: PBMCs. This TCR derives from a woman aged 18-29 years in good health and CMV-seronegative. This sequence joins TRBV14 and TRBJ2-4, with a possible D match to TRBD1 (6 bases). CDR3: CASGVGTSIQYF. CDR3 sequence (DNA): TGTGCCAGCGGGGTCGGGACAAGCATTCAGTACTTC.